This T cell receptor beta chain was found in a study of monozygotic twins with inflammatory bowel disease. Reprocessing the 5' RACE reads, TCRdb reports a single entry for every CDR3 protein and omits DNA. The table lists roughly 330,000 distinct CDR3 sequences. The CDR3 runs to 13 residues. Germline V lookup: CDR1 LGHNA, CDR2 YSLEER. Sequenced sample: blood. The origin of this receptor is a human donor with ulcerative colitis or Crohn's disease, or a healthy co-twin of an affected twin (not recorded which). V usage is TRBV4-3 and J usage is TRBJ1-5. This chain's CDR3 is CASSQDNGQPQHF.